This TCR beta chain was profiled in a study of cytomegalovirus exposure and HLA in healthy donors. General study points: Later analysis identified a missense DCLRE1C variant that was linked to TCR beta V- and J-gene trimming.

Amplification used 60 Vbeta primers and 13 Jbeta primers. Sequencing was performed with immunoSEQ multiplex PCR; in TCRdb, only in-frame clones are kept and a portion is missing. The data contain about 190,000 clones, 75% to 80% of them seen just once; the ten biggest clones take up approximately 2%. Germline-derived CDR1 and CDR2 are MNHEY and SMNVEV (reference sequence). The V end lost 3 bases, the J end lost 5 bases, and 7 bases lay between the germline ends. The CDR3 length is 12 residues. About this clone: Its antigen is unknown. Other DNA sequences in this sample translate to the same CDR3.

Sequencing was carried out using PBMCs. The chain couples TRBV27 to TRBJ1-1, with a tentative D call TRBD1 (5 bases). This clonotype originated in a woman aged 25 to 45 in good health and CMV-seropositive. The CDR3 loop reads CASSLRGTEAFF. In DNA, the CDR3 is TGTGCCAGCAGTTTGCGGGGGACTGAAGCTTTCTTT.